A single sample is the source of the 32 T cell receptor beta chains below, sequenced in a study of OX40 agonist ivuxolimab in advanced cancers. Profiled with immunoSEQ multiplex PCR; TCRdb holds only in-frame clones, not every one. Of tens of thousands of clones in the sample, 75% to 95% were seen once. The sequences come from CD4+ or CD8+ T cells sorted from blood, collected in a trial of the OX40 agonist ivuxolimab. These TCRs come from an adult with an advanced solid tumor such as melanoma, head and neck, liver or kidney cancer.

Only a few counts were recorded for this clone. The V and J genes are TRBV2 and TRBJ2-7; 11 positions match TRBD1. CDR3 length equals 14 residues. The germline V gene encodes CDR1 SNHLY and CDR2 FYNNEI. The J segment lost 9 bases and the V segment lost 4 bases, leaving 8 bases of the junction unmatched. The DNA for the CDR3 is TGTGCCAGCAGTGGGGCGGGGACAGGGGGGAGGCAGTACTTC. The encoded protein is CASSGAGTGGRQYF.

J is TRBJ1-1 and V is TRBV2, with a tentative D call TRBD1 (6 bases). This CDR3 region has 13 residues. Trimming removed 3 bases at V and 7 bases at J, with 12 bases between. CDR1 is SNHLY, CDR2 FYNNEI, per germline. The CDR3 bases are TGTGCCAGCAGTGAGTCAGGGGCCTTTGAAGCTTTCTTT. Its translation: CASSESGAFEAFF. The full variable domain, with the rest looked up from reference TRBV2 and TRBJ1-1, is EPEVTQTPSHQVTQMGQEVILRCVPISNHLYFYWYRQILGQKVEFLVSFYNNEISEKSEIFDDQFSVERPDGSNFTLKIRSTKLEDSAMYFCASSESGAFEAFFGQGTRLTVV.

The chain uses TRBV9 and TRBJ1-1; D is undetermined. This CDR3 comprises 13 residues. Trimming removed 1 base from V and 1 base from J, with 5 bases in between. CDR1 and CDR2 from the germline V gene are SGDLS and YYNGEE. CDR3 sequence: CASSVYGNTEAFF. The CDR3 bases are TGTGCCAGCAGCGTATATGGGAACACTGAAGCTTTCTTT. Together with reference TRBV9 and TRBJ1-1, the CDR3 gives the full variable domain: DSGVTQTPKHLITATGQRVTLRCSPRSGDLSVYWYQQSLDQGLQFLIQYYNGEERAKGNILERFSAQQFPDLHSELNLSSLELGDSALYFCASSVYGNTEAFFGQGTRLTVV.

The rearrangement joins TRBV9 to TRBJ1-5, with 11 positions matching TRBD1. Trimming at V came to 4 bases and at J to 3 bases, leaving 15 bases not matched to a gene. Per germline, CDR1 SGDLS and CDR2 YYNGEE. This CDR3 spans 19 amino acids. The CDR3 reads CASSTTGQGALVFNQPQHF. Here the CDR3 DNA reads TGTGCCAGCAGCACTACTGGACAGGGGGCTTTGGTTTTCAATCAGCCCCAGCATTTT.

The gene calls are TRBV4-1 and TRBJ1-3; a possible D gene is TRBD1 (5 bases). Trimming took 5 bases from V and 4 from J, leaving 15 bases between them. This CDR3 contains 15 residues. The V gene's germline CDR1 is MGHRA and CDR2 YSYEKL. CDR3 nucleotide sequence: TGCGCCAGCAGCTACGGCGGGGGGACGGGAAACACCATATATTTT. It translates to CASSYGGGTGNTIYF.

The chain couples TRBV6-1 to TRBJ1-1; unclear D gene. V was clipped by 5 bases and J by 0 bases, with 4 bases between them. The CDR3 sequence is 12 residues long. Germline-derived CDR1 and CDR2 are MNHNS and SASEGT. The CDR3 region is CASSYMNTEAFF. The DNA for the CDR3 is TGTGCCAGCAGTTATATGAACACTGAAGCTTTCTTT.

This clone was detected only once. The CDR3 nucleotides read TGTGCCAGCAGTTTCCGAGGACTAGGGTACGAGCAGTACTTC. This translates into CASSFRGLGYEQYF. The chain has TRBV27 and TRBJ2-7; 7 bases map to TRBD2. Germline assignment: CDR1 MNHEY and CDR2 SMNVEV (reference sequence). The CDR3 has 14 residues. The trim removed 3 bases at V and 4 bases at J, leaving 6 bases unmatched.

The chain is built from TRBV19 and TRBJ2-7; TRBD2 agrees at 8 bases. Germline V gene sequence: CDR1 LNHDA, CDR2 SQIVND (reference sequence). Trimming removed 5 bases from V and 1 base from J; junction bases left unmatched: 7. This CDR3 spans 15 amino acids. The CDR3 spells CASSLGRGGSYEQYF. The DNA of the CDR3 is TGTGCCAGTAGTCTCGGTCGGGGGGGATCCTACGAGCAGTACTTC.

The chain recombines TRBV11-3 with TRBJ1-6; no definite D call. This CDR3 contains 13 residues. CDR1 is SGHNT, CDR2 YENEEA, per germline. The V end lost 4 bases, the J end lost 9 bases, and 10 bases lay between the germline ends. CDR3 in amino acids: CASSSGSTSPLHF. The CDR3 region has the DNA TGTGCCAGCAGCTCGGGCTCTACTTCACCCCTCCACTTT.

The gene calls are TRBV30 and TRBJ2-5; TRBD1 matches 9 bases. The J call may be mistaken, given a closer DNA end match to TRBJ2-7. Germline V CDR1 and CDR2: GTSNPN, SVGIG (reference sequence). CDR3 length: 15 residues. Here the CDR3 DNA reads TGTGCCTGGAGTGGGGGACAGGGTCCCTCCTACGAGCAGTACTTC. It is translated as CAWSGGQGPSYEQYF.

The J gene is TRBJ2-3, the V gene TRBV9, with TRBD2 matching 8 bases. Looked up from germline, CDR1 is SGDLS and CDR2 is YYNGEE. The junction had 6 bases not matched to a gene; V was cut back by 7 bases and J by 2 bases. The CDR3 has 14 residues. Here the CDR3 reads CASGRRGDTDTQYF. The CDR3 DNA follows: TGTGCCAGCGGAAGGCGGGGGGACACAGATACGCAGTATTTT.

The chain is built from TRBV27 and TRBJ2-7, with 10 bases fitting TRBD2. Germline CDR1 is MNHEY and CDR2 is SMNVEV (reference sequence). The J segment lost 4 bases and the V segment lost 2 bases, leaving 5 bases of the junction unmatched. The CDR3 is 15 residues long. CDR3 in DNA: TGTGCCAGCAGTTTAAGGCTAGCGGGGGTATACGAGCAGTACTTC. Its translation is CASSLRLAGVYEQYF.

This sequence joins TRBV10-3 and TRBJ1-2; D unresolved. Germline V gene data show CDR1 as ENHRY and CDR2 as SYGVKD. This CDR3 is built from 12 residues. V was shortened by 3 bases and J by 4 bases, with 6 bases between the two germline ends. The CDR3 DNA is TGTGCCATCAGTGACACCTTCTATGGCTACACCTTC. As protein: CAISDTFYGYTF.

J is TRBJ1-4 and V is TRBV7-8, with a tentative D call TRBD1 (6 bases). V was pared by 4 bases and J by 3 bases, with 12 bases between. CDR1 SGHVS and CDR2 FQNEAQ come from the germline V gene. The CDR3 runs 15 residues. The CDR3 is CASSYTGMANEKLFF. CDR3 nucleotides: TGTGCCAGCAGCTACACAGGGATGGCTAATGAAAAACTGTTTTTT.

The rearrangement joins TRBV7-9 to TRBJ2-1, with 12 bases identical to TRBD2. The germline V gene encodes CDR1 SEHNR and CDR2 FQNEAQ (reference sequence). CDR3 length: 17 amino acids. The J segment lost 2 bases and the V segment lost 5 bases, leaving 7 bases of the junction unmatched. The CDR3 DNA reads TGTGCCAGCAGCCTTCGACTAGCGGGGGTGGCCTACAATGAGCAGTTCTTC. It encodes CASSLRLAGVAYNEQFF.

The chain employs TRBV7-9 and TRBJ2-7; D remains unclear. With 6 bases removed from V and 2 bases from J, the gap between germline ends came to 11 bases. The V gene's germline CDR1 is SEHNR and CDR2 FQNEAQ (reference sequence). This CDR3 has 13 amino acids. The CDR3 here is CASSSGPTYEQYF. The CDR3 DNA follows: TGTGCCAGCAGTTCCGGACCCACCTACGAGCAGTACTTC.

The chain recombines TRBV4-1 with TRBJ1-1; the D is unclear. Per germline, CDR1 MGHRA and CDR2 YSYEKL. Trimming stripped 1 base from V and 2 bases from J, with 8 bases between. The CDR3 contains 14 residues. The CDR3 loop is CASSQVTDNTEAFF. The CDR3 region has the DNA TGCGCCAGCAGCCAAGTCACAGATAACACTGAAGCTTTCTTT.

J is TRBJ2-3 and V is TRBV9; 9 bases agree with TRBD2. From germline, CDR1 is SGDLS and CDR2 YYNGEE. This CDR3 has 17 residues. With 2 bases clipped from V and 6 bases from J, the junction kept 13 bases outside the gene matches. The CDR3 sequence is CASSVHGGLAGSDTQYF. In nucleotides, the CDR3 is TGTGCCAGCAGCGTCCATGGGGGGCTAGCGGGGTCCGATACGCAGTATTTT.

The chain has TRBV2 and TRBJ2-2; 11 nucleotides line up with TRBD2. This CDR3 is 17 amino acids long. The J segment lost 3 bases and the V segment lost 3 bases, leaving 6 bases of the junction unmatched. The germline gives CDR1 SNHLY, CDR2 FYNNEI. The CDR3 protein is CASSDVSGGAYTGELFF. CDR3 DNA: TGTGCCAGCAGTGACGTTAGCGGGGGGGCCTACACCGGGGAGCTGTTTTTT. Drawing the rest from reference TRBV2 and TRBJ2-2, the complete variable domain is EPEVTQTPSHQVTQMGQEVILRCVPISNHLYFYWYRQILGQKVEFLVSFYNNEISEKSEIFDDQFSVERPDGSNFTLKIRSTKLEDSAMYFCASSDVSGGAYTGELFFGEGSRLTVL.

This clone appeared a single time. V usage is TRBV6-5 and J usage is TRBJ2-7; 11 bases fit TRBD2. The V segment lost 2 bases and the J segment 4 bases; nucleotides outside the gene matches: 4. The germline CDR1 and CDR2 sequences are MNHEY and SVGAGI. This CDR3 comprises 15 residues. The CDR3 DNA reads TGTGCCAGCAGTTACGGTAGCGGGGGGGCGTACGAGCAGTACTTC. Translated, it gives CASSYGSGGAYEQYF.

The chain employs TRBV11-2 and TRBJ2-1, with D perhaps TRBD2 (6 bases). V was cut by 2 bases and J by 8 bases, with 16 bases left in between. The CDR3 has 15 amino acids. Germline-derived CDR1 and CDR2 are SGHAT and FQNNGV. The DNA for the CDR3 is TGTGCCAGCAGCTTATATGAACGGGGGTTACATGAGCAGTTCTTC. It yields the protein CASSLYERGLHEQFF.

The rearrangement links TRBV13 to TRBJ2-7; 8 bases map to TRBD1. V gave up 6 bases and J gave up 6 bases; unmatched junction bases: 13. The CDR3 sequence is 15 residues long. In germline, CDR1 is PRHDT, CDR2 FYEKMQ (reference sequence). The DNA of the CDR3 is TGTGCCAGCAGGATTGCTTCAGGGGGCGCAACCGAGCAGTACTTC. It yields the protein CASRIASGGATEQYF.

This rearrangement joins TRBV11-2 to TRBJ2-7; possibly TRBD1 or TRBD2 for D (5 bases each). CDR3 length: 12 amino acids. Trimming cost V 8 bases and J 4 bases, with 12 bases left between them. Per the germline V gene, CDR1 is SGHAT and CDR2 is FQNNGV. CDR3 residues: CASGGTGYEQYF. CDR3 DNA: TGTGCCAGCGGGGGTACGGGTTACGAGCAGTACTTC. Filled out from reference TRBV11-2 and TRBJ2-7, the complete variable domain reads EAGVAQSPRYKIIEKRQSVAFWCNPISGHATLYWYQQILGQGPKLLIQFQNNGVVDDSQLPKDRFSAERLKGVDSTLKIQPAKLEDSAVYLCASGGTGYEQYFGPGTRLTVT.

This chain uses TRBV29-1 with TRBJ1-2; D remains ambiguous. The CDR3 is made up of 12 amino acids. The V gene lost 4 bases and the J gene lost 6 bases, with 12 bases spanning the gap. Germline V gene sequence: CDR1 SQVTM, CDR2 ANQGSEA. CDR3: CSVGADLDGYTF. The CDR3, as DNA: TGCAGCGTTGGGGCGGATCTCGATGGCTACACCTTC.

The CDR3 DNA reads as TGTGCCAGCAGCTCGACTAGCGGCCGACTCACGCAGTATTTT. Encoded protein: CASSSTSGRLTQYF. J is TRBJ2-3 and V is TRBV11-2, with 9 nucleotides matching TRBD2. This CDR3 has 14 residues. J was trimmed by 9 bases and V by 4 bases; bases with no gene match: 8. The germline V gene encodes CDR1 SGHAT and CDR2 FQNNGV.

This chain joins TRBV4-1 and TRBJ2-2, with 16 bases aligning to TRBD2. V lost 1 base and J lost 4; bases outside the gene matches: 9. The CDR3 consists of 20 residues. CDR1 MGHRA and CDR2 YSYEKL come from the germline V gene. CDR3 protein: CASSQVGLAGGRKGTGELFF. Here the CDR3 DNA reads TGCGCCAGCAGCCAAGTGGGACTAGCGGGGGGGCGTAAGGGCACCGGGGAGCTGTTTTTT.

This chain connects TRBV7-6 to TRBJ2-7; weak D call: TRBD2 (6 bases). Germline V gives CDR1 SGHVS, CDR2 FNYEAQ. The CDR3 is 14 residues long. Trimming stripped 5 bases from V and 0 bases from J, with 11 bases between. The CDR3: CASSGGSGSYEQYF. CDR3 DNA sequence: TGTGCCAGCAGCGGGGGGTCGGGCTCCTACGAGCAGTACTTC. Full variable domain (missing parts from reference TRBV7-6 and TRBJ2-7): GAGVSQSPRYKVTKRGQDVALRCDPISGHVSLYWYRQALGQGPEFLTYFNYEAQQDKSGLPNDRFSAERPEGSISTLTIQRTEQRDSAMYRCASSGGSGSYEQYFGPGTRLTVT.

V gene TRBV18 combines with J gene TRBJ2-7; 9 nucleotides align to TRBD1. The V gene end was trimmed by 4 bases and the J gene end by 5 bases; junction bases not matched to a gene: 9. The length of the CDR3 is 15 residues. CDR1 and CDR2 (germline): KGHSH, LQKENI. CDR3 coding DNA: TGTGCCAGCTCACATACGGGACAGGGCGTTGACGAGCAGTACTTC. Encoded protein: CASSHTGQGVDEQYF. The full variable domain, rest sourced from reference TRBV18 and TRBJ2-7, is NAGVMQNPRHLVRRRGQEARLRCSPMKGHSHVYWYRQLPEEGLKFMVYLQKENIIDESGMPKERFSAEFPKEGPSILRIQQVVRGDSAAYFCASSHTGQGVDEQYFGPGTRLTVT.

The V and J genes are TRBV7-9 and TRBJ2-2; possibly TRBD1 or TRBD2 for D (5 bases each). V was shortened by 1 base and J by 5 bases, with 23 bases between the two germline ends. This CDR3 has 19 residues. Germline CDR1 is SEHNR and CDR2 is FQNEAQ (reference sequence). CDR3: CASSLGQAEDQRGTGELFF. CDR3 nucleotides: TGTGCCAGCAGCTTAGGCCAGGCGGAAGACCAGAGGGGTACCGGGGAGCTGTTTTTT.

The DNA for the CDR3 is TGTGCCAGCAGCCCGTACGCCGCCAGTCAAGAGACCCAGTACTTC. Protein sequence: CASSPYAASQETQYF. V is TRBV7-6 and J is TRBJ2-5; D call uncertain. CDR3 size: 15 residues. V dropped 5 bases and J dropped 2 bases, with 15 bases sitting between them. Germline V gives CDR1 SGHVS, CDR2 FNYEAQ.

The CDR3 DNA reads TGTGCCAGTAGTATGCCTAAAGGATTAACTGAAGCTTTCTTT. Its translation: CASSMPKGLTEAFF. The genes are TRBV19 and TRBJ1-1; D is unclear. Germline CDR1 and CDR2: LNHDA and SQIVND (reference sequence). The V and J ends lost 3 bases and 5 bases respectively, with 13 bases between them. The CDR3 sequence is 14 residues long.

The CDR3 nucleotides read TGTGCCAGCAGCTTAGGGTTTGCGGGCGAGCAGTACTTC. It is translated as CASSLGFAGEQYF. The V and J genes are TRBV11-2 and TRBJ2-7, with D possibly matching TRBD2 (5 bases). V lost 1 base to trimming and J lost 6 bases, with 10 bases between them. The CDR3 is 13 residues long. Germline V gives CDR1 SGHAT, CDR2 FQNNGV.